This record concerns one TCR beta chain sequence. What it binds is not known. TCRdb itself ran the reads through MiXCR, one entry per CDR3 protein. Among some 680,000 distinct CDR3 sequences listed, about 40% were seen once. This sample was included in a study of T cell repertoires in cytomegalovirus infection. Findings and limits, study-wide: Cumulative frequency of public TCR beta families picked out carriers of CMV plus the relevant HLA. Within the response measured ex vivo, HLA-C-restricted CMV-specific TCR beta clonotypes were dominant.

Between the trimmed V and J ends, which lost 3 bases and 6 bases, there was a span of 23 bases. The CDR3 totals 17 residues. The germline V gene has CDR1 SEHNR and CDR2 FQNEAQ (reference sequence). The sample comprised PBMCs. The sequence was obtained from a human donor in good health (CMV status not recorded). Some clones in this sample may be carry-over from other donors' samples. The chain combines TRBV7-9 with TRBJ1-1, with D possibly matching TRBD1 (5 bases). CDR3 amino acids: CASSFGQGGGSRAEAFF. The CDR3 DNA reads as TGTGCCAGCAGCTTTGGTCAGGGAGGTGGTAGTAGGGCTGAAGCTTTCTTT. Full variable domain (remainder filled in from reference TRBV7-9 and TRBJ1-1): DTGVSQNPRHKITKRGQNVTFRCDPISEHNRLYWYRQTLGQGPEFLTYFQNEAQLEKSRLLSDRFSAERPKGSFSTLEIQRTEQGDSAMYLCASSFGQGGGSRAEAFFGQGTRLTVV.